The clone carrying this T cell receptor beta chain was found once. Donors were nominally healthy when sampled, though unrecorded immune exposures were likely. The source of the sample is a study of cytomegalovirus exposure and HLA in healthy donors. Trimming at V came to 5 bases and at J to 8 bases, leaving 9 bases not matched to a gene. Per the germline V gene, CDR1 is SEHNR and CDR2 is FQNEAQ (reference sequence). The CDR3 loop spans 15 amino acids. The study ran its PCR with 60 Vbeta and 13 Jbeta primers. In the authors' workflow: It was a later analysis that counted tens of millions of unique TCR beta chains, of which around 11 million were shared. Generated by immunoSEQ multiplex PCR, the TCRdb table keeps only in-frame clones and is missing some. V and J calls and clone size are those listed in that table; D and trimming were worked out from the DNA. The table lists about 130,000 clones, approximately 75% of them singletons.

The chain is built from TRBV7-9 and TRBJ2-6; TRBD1 agrees at 7 bases. The TCR comes from a woman in her forties or fifties in good health and CMV-seronegative. The material sequenced was PBMCs. The CDR3 loop reads CASSPWDSQSNVLTF. The CDR3 DNA reads as TGTGCCAGCAGCCCCTGGGACAGCCAGTCCAACGTCCTGACTTTC.